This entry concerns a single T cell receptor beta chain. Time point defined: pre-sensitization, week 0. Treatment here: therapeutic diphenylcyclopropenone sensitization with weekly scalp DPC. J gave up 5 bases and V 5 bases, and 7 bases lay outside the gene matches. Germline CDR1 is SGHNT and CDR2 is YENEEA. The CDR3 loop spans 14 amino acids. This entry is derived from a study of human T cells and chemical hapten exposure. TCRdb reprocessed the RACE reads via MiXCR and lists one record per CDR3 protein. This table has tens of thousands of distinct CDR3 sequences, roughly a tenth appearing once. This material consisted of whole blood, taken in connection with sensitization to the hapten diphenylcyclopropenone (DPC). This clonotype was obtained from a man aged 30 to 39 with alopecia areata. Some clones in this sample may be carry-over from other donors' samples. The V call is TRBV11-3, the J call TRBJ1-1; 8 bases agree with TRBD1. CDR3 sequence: CASSIRQGRTEAFF. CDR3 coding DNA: TGTGCCAGCAGCATTCGACAGGGGAGAACTGAAGCTTTCTTT. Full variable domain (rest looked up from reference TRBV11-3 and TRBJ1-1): EAGVVQSPRYKIIEKKQPVAFWCNPISGHNTLYWYLQNLGQGPELLIRYENEEAVDDSQLPKDRFSAERLKGVDSTLKIQPAELGDSAVYLCASSIRQGRTEAFFGQGTRLTVV.